The 29 T cell receptor beta chains in this list originate from one sample, sequenced in a study of blood T cells in healthy people across ages. Using a J-beta primer mix together with a sample-barcoded 5' primer, a second PCR was run for about 6 to 12 cycles. TCRdb re-analysed the 5' RACE reads in MiXCR, keeping a single row per CDR3 protein. This table has some 1.8 million distinct CDR3 sequences, roughly 43% appearing once. The sample was blood. The receptor set was obtained from a human donor in good health.

To note about this clonotype: A much larger clone sits a single nucleotide away, making a read error possible. This is likely a read error, given that the CDR3 carries no conserved phenylalanine or tryptophan at its end. The genes are TRBV6-2 or TRBV6-3 and TRBJ1-2; the D is unclear. The germline V and J ends were trimmed by 0 bases and 2 bases, with 10 bases remaining between them. The germline V gene encodes CDR1 MNHEY and CDR2 SVGEGT. CDR3 length: 15 amino acids. CDR3: CASSYSGRKNYGYTL. DNA for the CDR3: TGTGCCAGCAGTTACTCGGGGAGGAAGAACTATGGCTACACCTTA.

This clonotype turned up a few times. The chain joins TRBV20-1 to TRBJ2-1, with no clear D. The length of the CDR3 is 11 residues. V lost 4 bases to trimming and J lost 6 bases, with 7 bases between them. Germline V gene data show CDR1 as DFQATT and CDR2 as SNEGSKA (reference sequence). The CDR3 loop reads CSAITLNEQFF. The CDR3 coding sequence is TGCAGTGCTATTACCCTCAATGAGCAGTTCTTC.

The rearrangement links TRBV24-1 to TRBJ2-5; TRBD1 matches at 8 bases. The CDR3 covers 15 residues. Per the germline V gene, CDR1 is KGHDR and CDR2 is SFDVKD. V was clipped by 4 bases and J by 4 bases; unmatched bases: 7. As DNA, the CDR3 is TGTGCCACCAGTGACCGTACTACAGGGGGAGAGACCCAGTACTTC. Its protein product is CATSDRTTGGETQYF.

This clonotype was counted ten times or more. This chain uses TRBV28 with TRBJ2-6; maybe TRBD1 (7 bases). CDR1 is MDHEN, CDR2 SYDVKM, per germline. V was clipped by 2 bases and J by 2 bases, with 19 bases between them. The CDR3 runs 19 residues. CDR3 nucleotides: TGTGCCAGCAGTTTAAGCCCGACAGGGAGGTCAGCTGGGGCCAACGTCCTGACTTTC. Translating it yields CASSLSPTGRSAGANVLTF.

This sequence joins TRBV6-2 or TRBV6-3 and TRBJ2-7, with 9 bases lining up with TRBD1. Per the germline V gene, CDR1 is MNHEY and CDR2 is SVGEGT. CDR3 length equals 13 residues. The J segment lost 6 bases and the V segment lost 4 bases, leaving 4 bases of the junction unmatched. Written as DNA, the CDR3 is TGTGCCAGCAGTTGGGACAGGGTAACCGAGCAGTACTTC. It translates to CASSWDRVTEQYF.

The sample holds many counts of this clonotype. The chain is built from TRBV20-1 and TRBJ2-5; D call uncertain. Trimming stripped 4 bases from V and 2 bases from J, with 11 bases between. Germline V lookup: CDR1 DFQATT, CDR2 SNEGSKA (reference sequence). This CDR3 region has 13 residues. CDR3 residues: CSANIGPQETQYF. CDR3 DNA: TGCAGTGCTAATATCGGCCCTCAAGAGACCCAGTACTTC.

The genes are TRBV5-6 and TRBJ1-1; possible D gene TRBD1, 5 bases. Between the trimmed V and J ends, which lost 2 bases and 4 bases, there was a span of 12 bases. The germline gives CDR1 SGHDT, CDR2 YYEEEE. The CDR3 consists of 14 residues. CDR3 in DNA: TGTGCCAGCAGCTTACAGGTGACCCGCACTGAAGCTTTCTTT. Protein product: CASSLQVTRTEAFF.

In its sample, this clonotype was seen a few times. The rearrangement links TRBV7-3 to TRBJ2-1; 8 nucleotides line up with TRBD1. V lost 5 bases to trimming and J lost 6 bases; unmatched junction nucleotides: 12. There are 16 residues in the CDR3. Per the germline V gene, CDR1 is SGHTA and CDR2 is FQGTGA. CDR3 in amino acids: CASSLYIDRGGNEQFF. The CDR3, as DNA: TGTGCCAGCAGCCTCTACATCGACAGGGGTGGCAATGAGCAGTTCTTC.

V gene TRBV20-1 combines with J gene TRBJ2-1; D possibly corresponds to TRBD2 (6 bases). The CDR3 totals 15 residues. Trimming stripped 0 bases from V and 3 bases from J, with 12 bases between. Germline V gene lookup returns CDR1 DFQATT and CDR2 SNEGSKA (reference sequence). CDR3 DNA sequence: TGCAGTGCTAGAGAGGGGCGGGGATACTACAATGAGCAGTTCTTC. Translation gives CSAREGRGYYNEQFF.

The chain couples TRBV12-3 or TRBV12-4 to TRBJ2-7; D remains ambiguous. This CDR3 has 14 residues. Trimming pared 3 bases from V and 5 bases from J, leaving 14 bases between. The CDR3 region has the DNA TGTGCCAGCAGTTTTATGACATCGGAGAACGAGCAGTACTTC. Amino acid sequence: CASSFMTSENEQYF.

The CDR3 protein is CARPKRNWANVLTF. The CDR3 DNA reads as TGTGCCAGACCTAAGAGGAACTGGGCCAACGTCCTGACTTTC. The rearrangement joins TRBV6-4 to TRBJ2-6, with D hard to call. Germline V gives CDR1 MRHNA, CDR2 SNTAGT. With 9 bases removed from V and 5 bases from J, the gap between germline ends came to 14 bases. The CDR3 loop spans 14 amino acids.

This clonotype showed up many times. The chain recombines TRBV4-1 with TRBJ2-1; D is possibly TRBD2 (6 bases). The V end lost 3 bases, the J end lost 5 bases, and 20 bases lay between the germline ends. The germline V gene encodes CDR1 MGHRA and CDR2 YSYEKL. The CDR3 has 17 amino acids. This CDR3 is CASSHPVGLRNHNEQFF. CDR3 sequence (DNA): TGCGCCAGCAGCCATCCTGTGGGACTCCGGAACCACAATGAGCAGTTCTTC.

The chain joins TRBV20-1 to TRBJ2-7, with D perhaps being TRBD1 or TRBD2 (5 bases each). Germline V gene lookup returns CDR1 DFQATT and CDR2 SNEGSKA (reference sequence). This CDR3 has 14 residues. V lost 6 bases and J lost 0, with 15 bases in between. CDR3 sequence: CSANTRGPSYEQYF. The CDR3, as DNA: TGCAGTGCAAACACGAGGGGCCCCTCCTACGAGCAGTACTTC.

The V gene is TRBV5-1, the J gene TRBJ2-5; D not certain. Germline V gene lookup returns CDR1 SGHRS and CDR2 YFSETQ. This CDR3 is 13 amino acids long. V was pared by 4 bases and J by 4 bases, with 11 bases between. The CDR3 DNA sequence: TGCGCCAGCAGCCTCAGACCCTCAGAGACCCAGTACTTC. Its translation is CASSLRPSETQYF.

This clonotype has a handful of counts. This chain uses TRBV20-1 with TRBJ2-3; possibly TRBD2 for D (5 bases). Germline CDR1 is DFQATT and CDR2 is SNEGSKA (reference sequence). V was cut by 0 bases and J by 0 bases, with 13 bases left in between. This CDR3 is built from 16 residues. CDR3 in amino acids: CSARDHKRGSTDTQYF. The CDR3 region has the DNA TGCAGTGCTAGAGATCATAAGCGAGGGAGCACAGATACGCAGTATTTT.

The sample holds a few counts of this clonotype. The chain recombines TRBV6-2 or TRBV6-3 with TRBJ2-6; tentatively, D is TRBD2 (5 bases). CDR3 size: 19 residues. Germline CDR1 is MNHEY and CDR2 is SVGEGT. Trimming took 3 bases from V and 4 from J, leaving 22 bases between them. The CDR3 loop reads CASSYLALRDTDGANVLTF. For the CDR3, the DNA is TGTGCCAGCAGTTATCTCGCCCTCCGGGATACGGACGGGGCCAACGTCCTGACTTTC.

This clonotype was detected only a few times. The DNA of the CDR3 is TGCGCCAGCAGCCAAGAAGTGCTAGCGGGGAACACAGATACGCAGTATTTT. Protein sequence: CASSQEVLAGNTDTQYF. This chain uses TRBV4-1 with TRBJ2-3; 9 nucleotides line up with TRBD2. The CDR3 is made up of 17 amino acids. The V segment lost 0 bases and the J segment 2 bases; nucleotides outside the gene matches: 6. Per the germline V gene, CDR1 is MGHRA and CDR2 is YSYEKL.

The chain carries TRBV29-1 and TRBJ2-7; no firm D call. This CDR3 is built from 13 residues. Trimming left V 8 bases short and J 2 bases short, with 16 bases between. Germline V CDR1 and CDR2: SQVTM, ANQGSEA. The CDR3 is CSCKGYYAYEQYF. CDR3 sequence (DNA): TGCAGCTGTAAGGGCTATTACGCCTACGAGCAGTACTTC.

The chain is built from TRBV12-3 or TRBV12-4 and TRBJ2-1, with 12 bases identical to TRBD2. With 3 bases clipped from V and 0 bases from J, the junction kept 6 bases outside the gene matches. This CDR3 contains 18 residues. The CDR3 loop is CASSLTSGGPFSYNEQFF. In DNA, the CDR3 is TGTGCCAGCAGTTTGACTAGCGGGGGACCATTCTCCTACAATGAGCAGTTCTTC.

In its sample, this clonotype was seen a few times. The rearrangement joins TRBV6-5 to TRBJ2-7; 8 bases are shared with TRBD2. Per the germline V gene, CDR1 is MNHEY and CDR2 is SVGAGI. The CDR3 has 13 residues. V lost 6 bases to trimming and J lost 3 bases; unmatched junction nucleotides: 4. CDR3 sequence (DNA): TGTGCCAGCAGGCGGGGACTAGACTACGAGCAGTACTTC. Protein product: CASRRGLDYEQYF.

This clonotype was found once. At one end, the junction sequence differs from germline, possibly due to a read error. This chain joins TRBV12-3 or TRBV12-4 and TRBJ1-6, with D uncertain. This CDR3 comprises 15 residues. CDR3 amino acids: CANSPPGSYNSPLHF. The CDR3 DNA reads as TGTGCCAACAGTCCCCCGGGCTCCTATAATTCACCCCTCCACTTT.

This clonotype was counted between two and nine times. The chain is built from TRBV18 and TRBJ2-4; a weak D match, TRBD2 (6 bases). The assigned J gene may be wrong: the sequence end matches TRBJ2-7 better. In germline, CDR1 is KGHSH, CDR2 LQKENI. CDR3 length: 16 residues. The CDR3 DNA sequence: TGTGCCAGCTCACCACCCCGGGGGTCCCTAACCTACGAGCAGTACTTC. Its protein product is CASSPPRGSLTYEQYF.

This clonotype was counted once. This chain connects TRBV13 to TRBJ2-5; D might be TRBD1 (6 bases). CDR1 and CDR2 from the germline V gene are PRHDT and FYEKMQ (reference sequence). The V and J ends lost 3 bases and 2 bases respectively, with 16 bases between them. The CDR3 is 16 residues long. The CDR3 sequence is CASSFNRDWNQETQYF. The CDR3 DNA follows: TGTGCCAGCAGCTTTAACAGGGATTGGAATCAAGAGACCCAGTACTTC.

The chain couples TRBV18 to TRBJ2-1; D call uncertain. Germline CDR1 KGHSH, CDR2 LQKENI. The CDR3 extends over 13 amino acids. Trimming took off 0 bases at V and 8 bases at J, with 8 bases between the two ends. CDR3 DNA: TGTGCCAGCTCACCACCGAGCGACTATGAGCAGTTCTTC. Protein product: CASSPPSDYEQFF.

The chain is built from TRBV28 and TRBJ2-3; a weak D match, TRBD2 (6 bases). The germline V gene has CDR1 MDHEN and CDR2 SYDVKM. V lost 4 bases and J 1 base, leaving 18 bases between the germline ends. The CDR3 is 17 residues long. CDR3 protein: CASSSPRLGEGTDTQYF. CDR3 in DNA: TGTGCCAGCAGTTCCCCTAGACTGGGGGAGGGCACAGATACGCAGTATTTT. Based on the CDR3 plus reference TRBV28 and TRBJ2-3, the full variable domain is DVKVTQSSRYLVKRTGEKVFLECVQDMDHENMFWYRQDPGLGLRLIYFSYDVKMKEKGDIPEGYSVSREKKERFSLILESASTNQTSMYLCASSSPRLGEGTDTQYFGPGTRLTVL.

As DNA, the CDR3 is TGTGCCAGCAGCTCCCGGTATGGCCCCTTGGGCACTGAAGCTTTCTTT. As protein: CASSSRYGPLGTEAFF. V is TRBV7-8 and J is TRBJ1-1; no definite D call. The CDR3 is 16 amino acids. Per the germline V gene, CDR1 is SGHVS and CDR2 is FQNEAQ. V gave up 4 bases and J gave up 4 bases, with 19 bases separating them.

The chain has TRBV20-1 and TRBJ1-4, with D possibly matching TRBD1 (6 bases). CDR1 and CDR2 (germline): DFQATT, SNEGSKA (reference sequence). The CDR3 runs 15 residues. Trimming pared 0 bases from V and 8 bases from J, leaving 16 bases between. The CDR3 DNA reads as TGCAGTGCTAGAGATCCCCAGGGGATGGGCGAAAAACTGTTTTTT. Translating gives CSARDPQGMGEKLFF.

This clonotype has just a few counts. The gene calls are TRBV5-6 and TRBJ2-5; no definite D call. Germline CDR1 is SGHDT and CDR2 is YYEEEE. V was cut by 4 bases and J by 11 bases, with 15 bases left in between. There are 12 residues in the CDR3. CDR3: CASSPGKGEQYF. The DNA of the CDR3 is TGTGCCAGCAGCCCTGGAAAAGGAGAGCAGTACTTC.

This sequence joins TRBV5-1 and TRBJ2-1; TRBD1 or TRBD2 may be the D gene (5 bases each). V was trimmed by 0 bases and J by 9 bases, leaving 10 bases between them. The CDR3 has 13 amino acids. Germline loops: CDR1 SGHRS, CDR2 YFSETQ. The CDR3 spells CASSLEADTEQFF. The CDR3 DNA sequence: TGCGCCAGCAGCTTGGAAGCGGACACTGAGCAGTTCTTC.